These 11 T cell receptor beta chains originate from one sample sequenced in a study of blood T cells in healthy people across ages. Sample-barcoded 5' priming and a J-beta primer mix drove a second PCR of about 7 to 12 cycles. TCRdb redid the calling of the 5' RACE reads with MiXCR, one entry per CDR3 protein. The table records roughly 640,000 distinct CDR3 sequences, about 30% of them present only once. Sequenced material: blood. The receptors were gathered from a woman older than 75 in good health.

The V call is TRBV2, the J call TRBJ2-3; TRBD2 aligns across 13 bases. The V gene's germline CDR1 is SNHLY and CDR2 FYNNEI. The CDR3 totals 19 residues. The V and J ends lost 4 bases and 0 bases, in that order; junction bases with no gene match: 10. The CDR3 DNA reads as TGTGCCAGCAGTGGGACTAGCGGGGGCCTCCCCCCTAGCACAGATACGCAGTATTTT. Encoded protein: CASSGTSGGLPPSTDTQYF.

There are a few counts of this clonotype. The V gene is TRBV20-1, the J gene TRBJ2-2, with a weak D call TRBD2 (6 bases). Germline V lookup: CDR1 DFQATT, CDR2 SNEGSKA (reference sequence). V shed 2 bases and J shed 3 bases, with 10 bases lying between them. The CDR3 is 14 amino acids. The CDR3 loop reads CSARSAGHTGELFF. In nucleotides, the CDR3 is TGCAGTGCTAGAAGCGCGGGACACACCGGGGAGCTGTTTTTT.

This clonotype has just a few counts. Just one base apart from a much larger clone, this may be a read error. The gene calls are TRBV24-1 and TRBJ2-5, with TRBD2 matching over 8 bases. Germline CDR1 and CDR2: KGHDR and SFDVKD. The CDR3 runs 15 residues. After removal of 1 base from V and 11 bases from J, the junction contained 11 bases not matched to a gene. This chain's CDR3 is CATSDLGTRPNEQYF. The CDR3 nucleotides read TGTGCCACCAGTGATTTAGGGACTAGACCGAATGAGCAGTACTTC.

The genes are TRBV6-5 and TRBJ1-1; D unclear. In germline, CDR1 is MNHEY, CDR2 SVGAGI. The CDR3 is 14 residues long. V was clipped by 6 bases and J by 0 bases, with 11 bases between them. CDR3 residues: CASSGGYLNTEAFF. The DNA of the CDR3 is TGTGCCAGCAGCGGAGGGTATCTGAACACTGAAGCTTTCTTT.

This clonotype was picked up many times. The gene calls are TRBV15 and TRBJ1-6; D is ambiguous. CDR3 length: 13 residues. V lost 3 bases to trimming and J lost 9 bases, with 9 bases between them. Germline loops: CDR1 LNHNV, CDR2 YYDKDF (reference sequence). The DNA for the CDR3 is TGTGCCACCAGCAGGGGTGTGGGTTCACCCCTCCACTTT. This codes for CATSRGVGSPLHF.

This clonotype was picked up many times. The CDR3 nucleotides are TGTGCCAGCAGCTCCCCCGGGATGAACTATGGCTACACCTTC. This gives the protein CASSSPGMNYGYTF. The rearrangement uses TRBV5-6 and TRBJ1-2, with D hard to call. The CDR3 consists of 14 residues. V lost 3 bases and J 2 bases, leaving 11 bases between the germline ends. Germline loops: CDR1 SGHDT, CDR2 YYEEEE.

The gene calls are TRBV30 and TRBJ1-2; D is possibly TRBD1 (6 bases). The CDR3 runs to 15 residues. V lost 0 bases to trimming and J lost 3 bases, with 14 bases between them. Germline V gene sequence: CDR1 GTSNPN, CDR2 SVGIG (reference sequence). CDR3 in amino acids: CAWSVGGRRDYGYTF. CDR3 DNA sequence: TGTGCCTGGAGTGTTGGGGGCAGGCGGGACTATGGCTACACCTTC.

This clonotype appeared a few times. The rearrangement joins TRBV6-2 or TRBV6-3 to TRBJ2-2, with D perhaps given as TRBD1 or TRBD2 (5 bases each). This CDR3 has 15 amino acids. Germline V gene sequence: CDR1 MNHEY, CDR2 SVGEGT. Trimming shortened V by 5 bases and J by 3 bases, and 13 bases separated the two germline ends. CDR3: CASSAPGRYTGELFF. The CDR3 bases are TGTGCCAGCAGTGCCCCGGGACGGTACACCGGGGAGCTGTTTTTT.

This clonotype has more than one count but fewer than ten. A read error is possible here, since a much larger clone lies one base away. J is TRBJ2-5 and V is TRBV9; 7 bases map to TRBD2. The CDR3 consists of 15 residues. Trimming at V came to 4 bases and at J to 11 bases, leaving 17 bases not matched to a gene. Germline V lookup: CDR1 SGDLS, CDR2 YYNGEE. Here the CDR3 reads CASSPQRGHPNEQYF. CDR3 DNA sequence: TGTGCCAGCAGCCCCCAGCGGGGCCACCCCAATGAGCAGTACTTC.

DNA for the CDR3: TGTGCCAGCAGCTTCGGCATAGGAATGAACACTGAAGCTTTCTTT. This translates into CASSFGIGMNTEAFF. This sequence joins TRBV5-5 and TRBJ1-1; D is uncertain. The germline CDR1 and CDR2 sequences are SGHKS and YYEKEE (reference sequence). The CDR3 loop spans 15 amino acids. Trimming shortened V by 2 bases and J by 0 bases, and 11 bases separated the two germline ends.

V and J are TRBV29-1 and TRBJ2-2; TRBD2 aligns across 11 bases. V lost 5 bases, J lost 1 base, and 6 bases stayed unmatched. The CDR3 runs to 16 residues. Germline loops: CDR1 SQVTM, CDR2 ANQGSEA. CDR3: CSVPTLAGGNTGELFF. In nucleotides, the CDR3 is TGCAGCGTTCCAACTCTAGCGGGGGGGAACACCGGGGAGCTGTTTTTT.